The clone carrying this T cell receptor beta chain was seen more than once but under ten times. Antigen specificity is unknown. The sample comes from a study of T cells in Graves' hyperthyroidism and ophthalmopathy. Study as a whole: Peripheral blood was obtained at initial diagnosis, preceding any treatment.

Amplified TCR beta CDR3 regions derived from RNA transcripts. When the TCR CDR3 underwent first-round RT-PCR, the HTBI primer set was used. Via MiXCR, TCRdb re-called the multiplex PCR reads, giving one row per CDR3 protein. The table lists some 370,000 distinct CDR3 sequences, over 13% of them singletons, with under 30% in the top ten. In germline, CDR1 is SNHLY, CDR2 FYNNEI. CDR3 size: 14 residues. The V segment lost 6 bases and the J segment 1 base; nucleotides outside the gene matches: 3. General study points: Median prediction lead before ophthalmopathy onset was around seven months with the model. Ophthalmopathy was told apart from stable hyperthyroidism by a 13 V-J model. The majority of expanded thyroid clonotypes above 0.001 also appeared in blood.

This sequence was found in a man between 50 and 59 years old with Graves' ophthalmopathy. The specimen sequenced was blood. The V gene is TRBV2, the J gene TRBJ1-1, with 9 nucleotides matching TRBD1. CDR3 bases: TGTGCCAGCAGGGAACAGGGGGCGAACACTGAAGCTTTCTTT. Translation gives CASREQGANTEAFF.